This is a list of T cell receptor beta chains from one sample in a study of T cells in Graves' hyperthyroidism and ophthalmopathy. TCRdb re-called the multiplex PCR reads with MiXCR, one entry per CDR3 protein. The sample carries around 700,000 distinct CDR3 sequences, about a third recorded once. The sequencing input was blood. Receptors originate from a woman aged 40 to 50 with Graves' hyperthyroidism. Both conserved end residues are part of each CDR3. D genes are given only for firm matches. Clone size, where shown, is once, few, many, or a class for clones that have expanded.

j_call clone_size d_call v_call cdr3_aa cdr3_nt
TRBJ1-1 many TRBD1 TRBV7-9 CASSLHLGRQGSEAFF TGTGCCAGCAGCCTCCACCTGGGGCGACAGGGTTCGGAAGCTTTCTTT
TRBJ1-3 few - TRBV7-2 CASSQDQGRFSGNTIYF TGTGCCAGCAGCCAAGATCAGGGGAGGTTTTCTGGAAACACCATATATTTT
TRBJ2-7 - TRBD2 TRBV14 CASSEDRTSGIFYEQYF TGTGCCAGCAGCGAAGACCGGACTAGCGGGATTTTCTACGAGCAGTACTTC
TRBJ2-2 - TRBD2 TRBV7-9 CASCKRGLSTGELFF TGTGCCAGCTGCAAGCGGGGTCTTAGCACCGGGGAGCTGTTTTTT
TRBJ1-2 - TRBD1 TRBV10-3 CASMTGAAGYTF TGTGCCAGTATGACAGGGGCCGCCGGCTACACCTTC
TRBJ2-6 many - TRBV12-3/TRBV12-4 CASSLMSAGANVLTF TGTGCCAGCAGTTTGATGTCGGCCGGGGCCAACGTCCTGACTTTC
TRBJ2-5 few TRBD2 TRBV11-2 CASSPKRGYQETQYF TGTGCCAGCAGCCCGAAGCGGGGATACCAAGAGACCCAGTACTTC
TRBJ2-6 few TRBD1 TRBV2 CASSIQTGDSGANVLTF TGTGCCAGCTCAATACAAACAGGGGACTCTGGGGCCAACGTCCTGACTTTC
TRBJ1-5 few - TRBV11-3 CASSLGRPTDGARNQPQHF TGTGCCAGCAGCTTGGGCCGCCCGACGGACGGCGCTCGTAATCAGCCCCAGCATTTT
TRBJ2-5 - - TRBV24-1 CATSDWKLSGRHTETQYF TGTGCCACCAGTGATTGGAAACTCTCAGGGAGGCATACCGAGACCCAGTACTTC
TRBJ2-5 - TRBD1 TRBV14 CASTTLTGLQETQYF TGTGCCAGCACCACCTTGACAGGGCTCCAAGAGACCCAGTACTTC
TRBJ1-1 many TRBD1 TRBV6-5 CASSLSGTVNTEAFF TGTGCCAGCAGCCTTTCCGGGACAGTGAACACTGAAGCTTTCTTT
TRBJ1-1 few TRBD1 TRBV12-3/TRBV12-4 CASSSWTGWEGEAFF TGTGCCAGCAGTTCCTGGACAGGGTGGGAAGGGGAAGCTTTCTTT
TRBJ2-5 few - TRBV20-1 CSATVQGKETQYF TGCAGTGCAACGGTGCAGGGGAAAGAGACCCAGTACTTC
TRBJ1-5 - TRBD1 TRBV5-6 CASSLTGGVGNQPQHF TGTGCCAGCAGCCTAACAGGGGGCGTCGGCAATCAGCCCCAGCATTTT
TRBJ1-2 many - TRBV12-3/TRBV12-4 CASSLSREYGYTF TGTGCCAGCAGTTTGAGTCGGGAGTATGGCTACACCTTC
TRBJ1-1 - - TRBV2 CASSPQGFEAEAFF TGTGCCAGCTCACCCCAGGGATTTGAGGCTGAAGCTTTCTTT
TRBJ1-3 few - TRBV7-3 CASSPRATGNTIYF TGTGCCAGCAGCCCCCGAGCGACTGGAAACACCATATATTTT
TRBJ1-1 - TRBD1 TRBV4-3 CASSQEGIGTGRAFF TGCGCCAGCAGCCAAGAGGGAATTGGGACAGGGCGAGCTTTCTTT
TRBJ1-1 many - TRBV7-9 CASSLRTRGLSNTEAFF TGTGCCAGCAGCTTACGGACTAGGGGACTATCGAACACTGAAGCTTTCTTT
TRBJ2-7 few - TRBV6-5 CASRRGQRYEQYF TGTGCCAGCAGGAGGGGCCAAAGATACGAGCAGTACTTC
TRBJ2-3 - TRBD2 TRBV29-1 CSVEVLGREWVTDTQYF TGCAGCGTTGAAGTCTTGGGGCGGGAGTGGGTCACAGATACGCAGTATTTT
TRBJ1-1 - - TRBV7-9 CASSLEDAFF TGTGCCAGCAGCTTAGAGGACGCTTTCTTT
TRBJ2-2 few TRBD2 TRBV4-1 CASSQLRREAYTGELFF TGCGCCAGCAGCCAATTGAGGCGGGAGGCCTACACCGGGGAGCTGTTTTTT
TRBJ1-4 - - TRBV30 CAWSGLGIGEKLFF TGTGCCTGGAGTGGGCTAGGGATCGGTGAAAAACTGTTTTTT
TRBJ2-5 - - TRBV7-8 CASSLSRDYQETQYF TGTGCCAGCAGCTTATCCCGGGACTACCAAGAGACCCAGTACTTC
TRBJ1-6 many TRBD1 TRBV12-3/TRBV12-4 CASQGTDNSPLHF TGTGCCAGCCAAGGGACAGATAATTCACCCCTCCACTTT